The 28 T cell receptor beta chains given below trace back to one sample, sequenced in a study of blood T cell repertoires in COVID-19. The table came from immunoSEQ multiplex PCR; TCRdb's copy has only in-frame clones and leaves some out. In the table there are some 65,000 clones, around 90% of which are singletons. Input material: peripheral blood. Receptors were obtained from a man aged 50 or older with COVID-19, enrolled during active disease.

The rearrangement links TRBV18 to TRBJ2-7, with 12 nucleotides matching TRBD2. CDR3 length equals 15 residues. Trimming cost V 3 bases and J 4 bases; bases outside gene matches: 4. Germline CDR1 KGHSH, CDR2 LQKENI. The CDR3 is CASSPAGTSGYEQYF. In DNA, the CDR3 is TGTGCCAGCTCACCGGCAGGGACTAGCGGGTACGAGCAGTACTTC.

The J gene is TRBJ2-1, the V gene TRBV7-2, with 9 nucleotides matching TRBD2. The CDR3 spans 18 residues. Germline assignment: CDR1 SGHTA and CDR2 FQGNSA. V trimming: 1 base; J trimming: 3 bases; junction bases outside the gene matches: 10. CDR3 in amino acids: CASSLGILAGRYYNEQFF. DNA of the CDR3: TGTGCCAGCAGCTTAGGTATTCTAGCGGGACGTTACTACAATGAGCAGTTCTTC.

This clone was picked up a small number of times. The rearrangement uses TRBV5-1 and TRBJ2-7, with TRBD2 identical over 8 bases. The CDR3 has 17 residues. With V trimmed by 2 bases and J by 6 bases, 16 bases remained unmatched. Germline V CDR1 and CDR2: SGHRS, YFSETQ. CDR3 in DNA: TGCGCCAGCAGCTTTCAAAATAGCGGGACCTTGAATTTCGAGCAGTACTTC. This codes for CASSFQNSGTLNFEQYF.

This clone turned up a few times. V gene TRBV6-2 or TRBV6-3 combines with J gene TRBJ2-7, with D perhaps TRBD1 (6 bases). Trimming left V 0 bases short and J 11 bases short, with 11 bases between. CDR1 and CDR2 from the germline V gene are MNHEY and SVGEGT. The CDR3 loop spans 12 amino acids. Written as DNA, the CDR3 is TGTGCCAGCAGTTACTCAACAGGGACGAAGTACTTC. Translation gives CASSYSTGTKYF.

This chain connects TRBV10-2 to TRBJ1-4; D possibly corresponds to TRBD1 (5 bases). Germline lookup yields CDR1 WSHSY and CDR2 SAAADI. CDR3 length equals 15 residues. Trimming removed 6 bases at V and 3 bases at J, with 14 bases between. Written as DNA, the CDR3 is TGCGCCAGCAGAAAAGGGCAGGGCGCTAATGAAAAACTGTTTTTT. Residues: CASRKGQGANEKLFF.

V is TRBV2 and J is TRBJ2-2, with 10 bases aligning to TRBD1. V was clipped by 6 bases and J by 6 bases; unmatched bases: 7. Germline CDR1 SNHLY, CDR2 FYNNEI. The CDR3 consists of 15 residues. DNA of the CDR3: TGTGCCAGCAGGCGCTCCGGGACAGGGGCCGGGGAGCTGTTTTTT. As protein: CASRRSGTGAGELFF.

The chain joins TRBV5-1 to TRBJ2-7; D is undetermined. CDR1 SGHRS and CDR2 YFSETQ come from the germline V gene. V was pared by 0 bases and J by 4 bases, with 14 bases between. There are 15 residues in the CDR3. The CDR3 DNA reads as TGCGCCAGCAGCTTGGACGGGTCCCCGTCGTACGAGCAGTACTTC. Its protein product is CASSLDGSPSYEQYF.

CDR3 loop: CASSQVRKETQYF. As DNA, the CDR3 is TGTGCCAGCAGCCAAGTCAGAAAAGAGACCCAGTACTTC. The V gene is TRBV3-1 (or the pseudogene TRBV3-2), the J gene TRBJ2-5; D gene uncertain. The CDR3 is made up of 13 amino acids. Deletions cut 1 base from V and 3 bases from J, with 6 bases between. CDR1 LGHDT and CDR2 YNNKEL come from the germline V gene (reference sequence).

The chain is built from TRBV19 and TRBJ1-5; D might be TRBD1 (6 bases). Germline assignment: CDR1 LNHDA and CDR2 SQIVND (reference sequence). The length of the CDR3 is 15 residues. Trimming shortened V by 3 bases and J by 0 bases, and 9 bases separated the two germline ends. In DNA form, the CDR3 reads TGTGCCAGTAGTATGCAGGGGTCTAGCAATCAGCCCCAGCATTTT. Its protein product is CASSMQGSSNQPQHF.

J is TRBJ2-5 and V is TRBV5-1; 12 bases fit TRBD2. CDR3 size: 14 residues. The V segment lost 4 bases and the J segment 5 bases; nucleotides outside the gene matches: 3. Germline loops: CDR1 SGHRS, CDR2 YFSETQ. CDR3 nucleotide sequence: TGCGCCAGCAGCCCGGGACTAGCGGGTGAGACCCAGTACTTC. Translated, it gives CASSPGLAGETQYF.

The V gene is TRBV7-9, the J gene TRBJ2-1, with D unclear. The germline CDR1 and CDR2 sequences are SEHNR and FQNEAQ (reference sequence). The germline V and J ends were trimmed by 1 base and 12 bases, with 10 bases remaining between them. This CDR3 spans 12 amino acids. In nucleotides, the CDR3 is TGTGCCAGCAGCTTAGTAGTGACTTGGCAGTTCTTC. This translates into CASSLVVTWQFF. The variable domain in full, completed from reference TRBV7-9 and TRBJ2-1, reads DTGVSQNPRHKITKRGQNVTFRCDPISEHNRLYWYRQTLGQGPEFLTYFQNEAQLEKSRLLSDRFSAERPKGSFSTLEIQRTEQGDSAMYLCASSLVVTWQFFGPGTRLTVL.

The J gene is TRBJ1-1, the V gene TRBV6-5; D gene ambiguous. The CDR3 spans 12 residues. Trimming removed 5 bases at V and 1 base at J, with 5 bases between. The germline gives CDR1 MNHEY, CDR2 SVGAGI. For the CDR3, the DNA is TGTGCCAGCAGTCGGGGGAACACTGAAGCTTTCTTT. Its protein product is CASSRGNTEAFF.

The chain employs TRBV5-1 and TRBJ1-2; TRBD1 agrees at 10 bases. In germline, CDR1 is SGHRS, CDR2 YFSETQ. J was trimmed by 4 bases and V by 3 bases; bases with no gene match: 6. CDR3 length: 15 amino acids. The CDR3 coding sequence is TGCGCCAGCAGCTCCGGGACAGGGGAGGTCTATGGCTACACCTTC. Translation gives CASSSGTGEVYGYTF.

The chain links TRBV10-3 to TRBJ2-1, with 13 bases that match TRBD2. Germline CDR1 reads ENHRY; CDR2 reads SYGVKD. With 4 bases clipped from V and 4 bases from J, the junction kept 4 bases outside the gene matches. There are 16 residues in the CDR3. This chain's CDR3 is CAISVGGLAGYNEQFF. Here the CDR3 DNA reads TGTGCCATCAGTGTGGGGGGACTAGCGGGATACAATGAGCAGTTCTTC.

The chain couples TRBV15 to TRBJ2-3; D is uncertain. The CDR3 contains 14 residues. V lost 3 bases and J 6 bases, leaving 13 bases between the germline ends. Germline CDR1 is LNHNV and CDR2 is YYDKDF (reference sequence). CDR3 loop: CATSSEFAVDTQYF. CDR3 DNA: TGTGCCACCAGCAGCGAATTCGCGGTGGATACGCAGTATTTT.

The V gene is TRBV6-5, the J gene TRBJ2-1; 7 bases align to TRBD2. Germline CDR1 reads MNHEY; CDR2 reads SVGAGI. V gave up 6 bases and J gave up 9 bases; unmatched junction bases: 14. The CDR3 extends over 15 amino acids. The CDR3 nucleotides read TGTGCCAGCAGAAAAGCCGGGACTATAGCGTCTGAGCAGTTCTTC. It encodes CASRKAGTIASEQFF.

The rearrangement links TRBV6-5 to TRBJ2-5; D perhaps matches TRBD2 (6 bases). From germline, CDR1 is MNHEY and CDR2 SVGAGI. The length of the CDR3 is 15 residues. With 6 bases removed from V and 2 bases from J, the gap between germline ends came to 16 bases. CDR3 region: CASRDLGLPQETQYF. The CDR3, as DNA: TGTGCCAGCAGGGATCTGGGACTGCCACAAGAGACCCAGTACTTC.

The V and J genes are TRBV7-2 and TRBJ2-7; 8 bases align to TRBD2. Trimming cost V 2 bases and J 4 bases; bases outside gene matches: 7. The CDR3 has 15 amino acids. The germline gives CDR1 SGHTA, CDR2 FQGNSA. The CDR3 sequence is CASSLSRERGYEQYF. In DNA form, the CDR3 reads TGTGCCAGCAGCTTAAGCCGTGAGCGGGGGTACGAGCAGTACTTC.

Comment on this clone: The junction and the germline gene differ at one end; a read error may be behind it. V is TRBV7-8 and J is TRBJ2-1; 11 positions match TRBD2. The CDR3 covers 16 residues. Germline assignment: CDR1 SGHVS and CDR2 FQNEAQ. In nucleotides, the CDR3 is TGTGCCAGCAGCGCCCCAGAGCAGACTAGCGGGAAGGGACCCGTCTTC. It encodes CASSAPEQTSGKGPVF.

V is TRBV10-3 and J is TRBJ2-1; 10 nucleotides agree with TRBD2. There are 13 residues in the CDR3. The V gene end was trimmed by 9 bases and the J gene end by 5 bases; junction bases not matched to a gene: 4. Per germline, CDR1 ENHRY and CDR2 SYGVKD. CDR3: CAISSGGDNEQFF. The CDR3 bases are TGTGCCATTTCTAGCGGGGGTGACAATGAGCAGTTCTTC.

This chain connects TRBV2 to TRBJ1-2, with D hard to call. This CDR3 contains 15 residues. V was cut by 7 bases and J by 1 base, with 16 bases left in between. The germline V gene encodes CDR1 SNHLY and CDR2 FYNNEI. The CDR3, as DNA: TGTGCCAGCAAACAAATTGGAGCAGATAACTATGGCTACACCTTC. Amino acid sequence: CASKQIGADNYGYTF.

The chain employs TRBV4-3 and TRBJ2-1; no clear D. The CDR3 totals 15 residues. CDR1 and CDR2 (germline): LGHNA, YSLEER. Between the trimmed V and J ends, which lost 1 base and 8 bases, there was a span of 15 bases. The CDR3 is CASSQGRTPLHEQFF. Here the CDR3 DNA reads TGCGCCAGCAGCCAAGGTCGAACTCCCTTACATGAGCAGTTCTTC.

This rearrangement joins TRBV21-1 to TRBJ1-2; the table's TRBD1 call for D was not verified on the DNA. TRBV21-1 is a pseudogene. The CDR3 has 9 residues. CDR3 amino acids: CARNQCYTF. The CDR3 nucleotides are TGTGCCAGGAACCAGTGCTACACCTTC.

The rearrangement uses TRBV9 and TRBJ2-3, with TRBD2 matching over 12 bases. Germline CDR1 SGDLS, CDR2 YYNGEE. The ends lost 3 bases at V and 7 bases at J; junction bases unmatched: 6. The CDR3 totals 15 residues. DNA of the CDR3: TGTGCCAGCAGCGAGGGACTAGCGGGCAGTTATACGCAGTATTTT. Residues: CASSEGLAGSYTQYF.

The chain combines TRBV19 with TRBJ1-3; no clear D. The CDR3 extends over 17 amino acids. Germline CDR1 is LNHDA and CDR2 is SQIVND (reference sequence). The V gene lost 5 bases and the J gene lost 4 bases, with 21 bases spanning the gap. The CDR3 is CASSAMDGTPGGNTIYF. Written as DNA, the CDR3 is TGTGCCAGTAGTGCGATGGACGGTACACCGGGGGGAAACACCATATATTTT.

The chain links TRBV6-2 or TRBV6-3 to TRBJ2-3; D gene ambiguous. The CDR3 runs 11 residues. CDR1 MNHEY and CDR2 SVGEGT come from the germline V gene. V was shortened by 5 bases and J by 7 bases, with 7 bases between the two germline ends. The CDR3 sequence is CASSIFNTQYF. The CDR3 DNA sequence: TGTGCCAGCAGTATTTTCAATACGCAGTATTTT.

This chain links TRBV19 with TRBJ2-7; D is unclear. Trimming took 4 bases from V and 6 from J, leaving 10 bases between them. Germline V lookup: CDR1 LNHDA, CDR2 SQIVND (reference sequence). The CDR3 loop spans 12 amino acids. In DNA, the CDR3 is TGTGCCAGTAGTACCTTCCGCGGCGAGCAGTACTTC. Amino acid sequence: CASSTFRGEQYF.

V gene TRBV4-2 combines with J gene TRBJ1-2; TRBD1 matches 10 bases. There are 18 residues in the CDR3. V gave up 3 bases and J gave up 2 bases; unmatched junction bases: 12. CDR1 is LGHNA and CDR2 is YNFKEQ in the germline V gene. The CDR3 nucleotides are TGTGCCAGCAGCCAGCCCTTCCGACAGGGGGCGCAGAACTATGGCTACACCTTC. This translates into CASSQPFRQGAQNYGYTF.